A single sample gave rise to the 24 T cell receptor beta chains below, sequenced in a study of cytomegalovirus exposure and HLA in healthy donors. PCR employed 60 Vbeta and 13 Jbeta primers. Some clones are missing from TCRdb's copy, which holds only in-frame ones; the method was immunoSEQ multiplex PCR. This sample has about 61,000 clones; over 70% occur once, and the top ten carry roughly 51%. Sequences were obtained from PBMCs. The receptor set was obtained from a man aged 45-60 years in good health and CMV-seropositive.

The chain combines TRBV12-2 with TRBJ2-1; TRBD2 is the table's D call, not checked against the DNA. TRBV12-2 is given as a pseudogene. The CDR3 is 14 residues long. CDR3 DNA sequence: TGTGCAAGTCGCTTACGGACTACACCCTACGAGCAGTTCTTC. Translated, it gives CASRLRTTPYEQFF.

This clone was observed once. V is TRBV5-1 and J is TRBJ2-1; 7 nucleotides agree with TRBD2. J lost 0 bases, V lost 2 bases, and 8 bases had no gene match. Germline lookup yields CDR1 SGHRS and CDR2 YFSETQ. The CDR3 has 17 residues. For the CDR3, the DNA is TGCGCCAGCAGCTTAAGCGGGACCCTTGACTCCTACAATGAGCAGTTCTTC. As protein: CASSLSGTLDSYNEQFF.

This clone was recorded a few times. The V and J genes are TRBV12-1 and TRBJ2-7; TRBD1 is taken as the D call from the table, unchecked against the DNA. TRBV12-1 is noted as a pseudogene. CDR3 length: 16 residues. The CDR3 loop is CASNTNGDRGPHEQYF. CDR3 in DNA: TGTGCCAGCAACACAAACGGGGACAGGGGGCCCCACGAGCAGTACTTC.

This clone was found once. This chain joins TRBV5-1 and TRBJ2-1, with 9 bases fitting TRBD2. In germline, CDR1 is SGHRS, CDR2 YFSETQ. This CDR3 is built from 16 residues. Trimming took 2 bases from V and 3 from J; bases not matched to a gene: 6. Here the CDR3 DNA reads TGCGCCAGCAGCTTAGTTAGCGGGAGTGTCTACAATGAGCAGTTCTTC. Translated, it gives CASSLVSGSVYNEQFF.

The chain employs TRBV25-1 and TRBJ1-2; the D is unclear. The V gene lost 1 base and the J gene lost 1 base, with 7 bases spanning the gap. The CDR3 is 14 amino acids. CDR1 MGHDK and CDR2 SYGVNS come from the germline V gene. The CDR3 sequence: CASSESGGNYGYTF. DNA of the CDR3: TGTGCCAGCAGTGAATCTGGAGGTAACTATGGCTACACCTTC.

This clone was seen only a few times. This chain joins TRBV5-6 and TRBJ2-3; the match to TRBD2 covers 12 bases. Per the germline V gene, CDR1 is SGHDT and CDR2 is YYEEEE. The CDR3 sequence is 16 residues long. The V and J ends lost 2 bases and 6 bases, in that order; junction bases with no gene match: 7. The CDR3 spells CASSLGLAGSWDTQYF. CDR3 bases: TGTGCCAGCAGCTTAGGACTAGCGGGGTCTTGGGATACGCAGTATTTT.

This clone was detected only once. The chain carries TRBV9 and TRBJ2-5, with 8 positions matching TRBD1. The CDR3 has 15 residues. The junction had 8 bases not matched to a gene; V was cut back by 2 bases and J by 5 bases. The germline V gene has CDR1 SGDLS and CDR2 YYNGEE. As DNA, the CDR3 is TGTGCCAGCAGCGTCAGAGCAGGGGGCGGGGAGACCCAGTACTTC. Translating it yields CASSVRAGGGETQYF.

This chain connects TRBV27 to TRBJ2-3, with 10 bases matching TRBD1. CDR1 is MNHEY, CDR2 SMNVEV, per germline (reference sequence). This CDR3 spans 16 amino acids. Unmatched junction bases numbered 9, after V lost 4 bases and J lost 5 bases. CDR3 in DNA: TGTGCCAGCAGTTCCGACAGGGGGCGCTTTATAGATACGCAGTATTTT. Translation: CASSSDRGRFIDTQYF.

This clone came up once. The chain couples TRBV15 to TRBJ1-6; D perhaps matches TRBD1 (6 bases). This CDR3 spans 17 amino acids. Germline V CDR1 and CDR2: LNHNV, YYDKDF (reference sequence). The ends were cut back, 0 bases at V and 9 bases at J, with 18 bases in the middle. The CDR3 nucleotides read TGTGCCACCAGCAGAGACCAGGGGATTACCCTCGTTTCACCCCTCCACTTT. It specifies CATSRDQGITLVSPLHF.

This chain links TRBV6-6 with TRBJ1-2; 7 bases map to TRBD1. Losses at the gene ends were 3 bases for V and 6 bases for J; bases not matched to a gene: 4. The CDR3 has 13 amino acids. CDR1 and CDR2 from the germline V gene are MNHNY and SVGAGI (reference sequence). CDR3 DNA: TGTGCCAGCAGTTATCTACAGGGGAATGGCTACACCTTC. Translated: CASSYLQGNGYTF.

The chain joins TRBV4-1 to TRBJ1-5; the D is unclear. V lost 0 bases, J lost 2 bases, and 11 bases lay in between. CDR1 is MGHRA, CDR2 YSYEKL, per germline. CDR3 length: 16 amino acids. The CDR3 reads CASSQDRRGRNQPQHF. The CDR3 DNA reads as TGCGCCAGCAGCCAAGATCGTCGAGGGCGCAATCAGCCCCAGCATTTT.

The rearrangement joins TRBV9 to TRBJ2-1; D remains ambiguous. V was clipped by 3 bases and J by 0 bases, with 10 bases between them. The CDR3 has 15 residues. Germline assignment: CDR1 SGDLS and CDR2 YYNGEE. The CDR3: CASSGPRSSYNEQFF. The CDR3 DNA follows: TGTGCCAGCAGCGGTCCTAGGAGCTCCTACAATGAGCAGTTCTTC.

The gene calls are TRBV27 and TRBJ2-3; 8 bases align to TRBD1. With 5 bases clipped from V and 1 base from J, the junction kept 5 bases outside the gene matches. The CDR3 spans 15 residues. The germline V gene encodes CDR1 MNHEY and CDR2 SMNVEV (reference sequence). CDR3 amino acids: CASSHRTGRTDTQYF. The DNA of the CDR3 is TGTGCCAGCAGTCATCGGACAGGGCGCACAGATACGCAGTATTTT.

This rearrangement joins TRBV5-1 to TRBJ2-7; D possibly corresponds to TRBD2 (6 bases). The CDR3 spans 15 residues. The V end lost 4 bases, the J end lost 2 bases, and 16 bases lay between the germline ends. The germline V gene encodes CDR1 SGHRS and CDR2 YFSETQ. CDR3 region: CASSPQPRETYEQYF. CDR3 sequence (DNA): TGCGCCAGCAGCCCCCAACCCCGGGAGACCTACGAGCAGTACTTC.

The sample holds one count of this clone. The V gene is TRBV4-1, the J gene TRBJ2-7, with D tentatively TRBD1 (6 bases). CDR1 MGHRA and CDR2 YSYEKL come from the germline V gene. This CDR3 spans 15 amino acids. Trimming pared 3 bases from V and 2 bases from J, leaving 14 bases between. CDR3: CASSQTPRGPYEQYF. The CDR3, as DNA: TGCGCCAGCAGCCAGACCCCCAGGGGCCCCTACGAGCAGTACTTC.

The CDR3 region is CASRPQGALYGYTF. The DNA of the CDR3 is TGTGCTAGCAGACCTCAGGGGGCGCTTTATGGCTACACCTTC. V and J are TRBV30 and TRBJ1-2; 8 positions match TRBD1. The CDR3 is 14 amino acids. In germline, CDR1 is GTSNPN, CDR2 SVGIG (reference sequence).

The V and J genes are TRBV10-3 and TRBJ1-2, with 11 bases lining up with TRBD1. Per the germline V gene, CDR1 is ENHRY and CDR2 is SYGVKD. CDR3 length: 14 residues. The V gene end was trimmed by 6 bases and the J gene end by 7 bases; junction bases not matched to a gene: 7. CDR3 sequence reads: CAIRGDRGVGGYTF. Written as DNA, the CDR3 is TGTGCCATCAGGGGGGACAGGGGGGTCGGTGGCTACACCTTC.

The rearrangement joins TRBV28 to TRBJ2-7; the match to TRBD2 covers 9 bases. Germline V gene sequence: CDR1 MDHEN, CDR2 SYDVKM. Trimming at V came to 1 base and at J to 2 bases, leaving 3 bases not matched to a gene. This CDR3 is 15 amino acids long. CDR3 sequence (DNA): TGTGCCAGCAGTTTATCCTGGACTAGCGCCTACGAGCAGTACTTC. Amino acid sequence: CASSLSWTSAYEQYF.

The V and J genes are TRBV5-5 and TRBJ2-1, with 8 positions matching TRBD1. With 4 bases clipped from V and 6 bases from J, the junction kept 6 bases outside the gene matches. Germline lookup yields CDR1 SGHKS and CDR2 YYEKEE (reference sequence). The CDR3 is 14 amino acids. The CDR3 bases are TGTGCCAGCAGCGGAAAGACAGGGGTCAATGAGCAGTTCTTC. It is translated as CASSGKTGVNEQFF.

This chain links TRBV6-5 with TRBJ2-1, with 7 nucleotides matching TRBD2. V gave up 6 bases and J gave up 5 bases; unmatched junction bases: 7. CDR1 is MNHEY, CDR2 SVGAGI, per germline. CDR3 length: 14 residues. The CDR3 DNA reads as TGTGCCAGCAGCCCTAGCGGACCAGACAATGAGCAGTTCTTC. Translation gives CASSPSGPDNEQFF.

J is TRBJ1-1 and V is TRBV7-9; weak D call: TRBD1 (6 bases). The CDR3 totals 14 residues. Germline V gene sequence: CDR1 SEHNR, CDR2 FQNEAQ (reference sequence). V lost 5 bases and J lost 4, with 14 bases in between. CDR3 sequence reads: CASSRGDISTEAFF. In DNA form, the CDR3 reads TGTGCCAGCAGCCGGGGGGACATTTCCACTGAAGCTTTCTTT.

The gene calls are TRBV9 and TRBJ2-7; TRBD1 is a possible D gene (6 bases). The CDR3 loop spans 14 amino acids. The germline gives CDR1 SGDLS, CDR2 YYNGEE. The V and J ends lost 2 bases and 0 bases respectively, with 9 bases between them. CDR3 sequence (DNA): TGTGCCAGCAGCGTTAAACAGGGCTCCTACGAGCAGTACTTC. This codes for CASSVKQGSYEQYF.

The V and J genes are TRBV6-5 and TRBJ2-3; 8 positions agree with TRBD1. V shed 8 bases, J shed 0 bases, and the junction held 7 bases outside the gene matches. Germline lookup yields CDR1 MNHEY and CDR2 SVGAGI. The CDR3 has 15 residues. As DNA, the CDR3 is TGTGCCAGCCAAGACAGGGGATCTAGCACAGATACGCAGTATTTT. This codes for CASQDRGSSTDTQYF.

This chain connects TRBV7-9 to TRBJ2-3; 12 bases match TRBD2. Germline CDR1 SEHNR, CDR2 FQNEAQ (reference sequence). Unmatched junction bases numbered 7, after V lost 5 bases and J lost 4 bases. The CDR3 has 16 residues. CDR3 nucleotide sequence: TGTGCCAGCAGCCCCCGACTAGCGGGGGTGCCAGATACGCAGTATTTT. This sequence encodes CASSPRLAGVPDTQYF.